The text below deals with one T cell receptor (beta chain). The antigen remains undetermined. This entry is derived from a study of cytomegalovirus exposure and HLA in healthy donors. Findings and limits, study-wide: Three CMV-associated chains were confirmed in vitro to be specific for CMV antigens. The majority of TCR sequences were rare, yet some public TCRs appeared in many donors. According to the study, 160 or so TCR beta chains were cytomegalovirus-associated.

CDR3 size: 13 residues. Germline CDR1 is MNHNS and CDR2 is SASEGT. V lost 2 bases, J lost 4 bases, and 8 bases lay in between. Assay used: immunoSEQ multiplex PCR; TCRdb lists only in-frame clones, some missing. The sample shows 220,000 or so clones, over 70% of them seen only once. This clonotype was obtained from a woman in her 30s in good health and CMV-seropositive. The chain recombines TRBV6-1 with TRBJ1-1; D possibly corresponds to TRBD1 (5 bases). The material sequenced was PBMCs. The chain's CDR3 is CASSEWGVTEAFF. The DNA for the CDR3 is TGTGCCAGCAGTGAATGGGGGGTCACTGAAGCTTTCTTT.